Listed here are 2 T cell receptor beta chains from one sample, sequenced in a study of blood T cell repertoires in COVID-19 (dated by TCRdb to the early 2020s). Libraries were built with the immunoSEQ multiplex PCR assay. TCRdb took this table from immuneACCESS and kept in-frame rearrangements with V and J called. Such tables lack part of the clones; where checked against another copy, unresolved V genes explain under half of the gap, and the rest is unexplained. The sample table shows about 280,000 clones, and 85% are seen once. The ten largest clones take up 5.1% of the sample. Input material: peripheral blood. These TCRs come from a man in his fifties or sixties with active or convalescent COVID-19.

This chain joins TRBV4-1 and TRBJ1-2; 8 bases align to TRBD1. Germline V CDR1 and CDR2: MGHRA, YSYEKL. Losses at the gene ends were 5 bases for V and 4 bases for J; bases not matched to a gene: 3. This CDR3 region has 13 residues. The CDR3 sequence: CASSSRGPYGYTF. The CDR3 nucleotides are TGCGCCAGCAGCTCCAGGGGGCCCTATGGCTACACCTTC.

The gene calls are TRBV27 and TRBJ2-3, with D perhaps matching TRBD2 (5 bases). This CDR3 has 13 amino acids. Germline V gene data show CDR1 as MNHEY and CDR2 as SMNVEV (reference sequence). V gave up 7 bases and J gave up 7 bases, with 15 bases separating them. CDR3 nucleotides: TGTGCCAGCACCACGTCCTCGGGGAATACGCAGTATTTT. Protein product: CASTTSSGNTQYF.